These T cell receptor beta chains were read from a single sample in a study of a mutant IDH1 vaccine in newly diagnosed glioma. Here immunoSEQ multiplex PCR was the method, and the copy in TCRdb shows in-frame clones only, minus some. The data hold 99,000 or so clones, with 70% to 90% observed a single time. The starting material was PBMCs, obtained from a glioma patient treated with radiotherapy, temozolomide or both. Source of these receptors: a woman aged 50 to 60 with glioma. The CDR3 runs from the conserved cysteine through the conserved F or W. A D gene is named only where the DNA matches it firmly. Expanded clones are given a class, and other clones once, few, many or no size at all.

clone_size | j_call | d_call | v_call | cdr3_aa | cdr3_nt
- | TRBJ2-2 | TRBD2 | TRBV5-1 | CASSSSGRDTGELFF | TGCGCCAGCAGCAGCAGCGGGAGGGACACCGGGGAGCTGTTTTTT
- | TRBJ2-7 | - | TRBV2 | CASSPGALTRYEQYF | TGTGCCAGCAGTCCAGGGGCCTTGACTAGATACGAGCAGTACTTC
- | TRBJ2-7 | - | TRBV19 | CASSIGRDTSYEQYF | TGTGCCAGTAGTATCGGCAGGGATACTTCCTACGAGCAGTACTTC
- | TRBJ2-3 | TRBD2 | TRBV19 | CASSIKDLAGGPPDTQYF | TGTGCCAGTAGTATAAAAGACCTAGCGGGTGGGCCCCCAGATACGCAGTATTTT
- | TRBJ2-7 | TRBD2 | TRBV6-1 | CASRTSGSSYEQYF | TGTGCCAGCAGGACTAGCGGGAGCTCCTACGAGCAGTACTTC
- | TRBJ1-2 | - | TRBV7-9 | CASSSSGTAYGYTF | TGTGCCAGCAGCTCCTCGGGGACGGCCTATGGCTACACCTTC
- | TRBJ2-2 | - | TRBV7-3 | CASSPLWGTGELFF | TGTGCCAGCAGCCCACTATGGGGCACCGGGGAGCTGTTTTTT
- | TRBJ2-3 | TRBD2 | TRBV5-1 | CASSLSGRSTDTQYF | TGCGCCAGCAGCCTTAGCGGGCGCAGCACAGATACGCAGTATTTT
- | TRBJ2-7 | TRBD2 | TRBV5-6 | CASSLGTSGYEQYF | TGTGCCAGCAGCCTCGGGACTAGCGGCTACGAGCAGTACTTC
- | TRBJ1-6 | - | TRBV30 | CAWSVRAGDNSPLHF | TGTGCCTGGAGTGTACGGGCAGGGGATAATTCACCCCTCCACTTT
- | TRBJ2-2 | TRBD1 | TRBV2 | CASRGGTGNSGELFF | TGTGCCAGCAGGGGCGGGACAGGGAATAGCGGGGAGCTGTTTTTT
- | TRBJ2-5 | - | TRBV28 | CASSSLLSLYQETQYF | TGTGCCAGCAGTTCCCTCCTCTCACTGTACCAAGAGACCCAGTACTTC
- | TRBJ2-7 | TRBD2 | TRBV9 | CASNGGVQYEQYF | TGTGCCAGCAACGGGGGGGTCCAGTACGAGCAGTACTTC
- | TRBJ2-7 | - | TRBV6-5 | CASSRSAGHEQYF | TGTGCCAGCTCCCGGTCAGCGGGCCACGAGCAGTACTTC
- | TRBJ2-7 | TRBD2 | TRBV10-1 | CASSEFFSGRAYEQYF | TGCGCCAGCAGTGAATTTTTTAGCGGGAGAGCCTACGAGCAGTACTTC
- | TRBJ1-1 | TRBD1 | TRBV5-4 | CASSSQYRGSTEAFF | TGTGCCAGCAGTTCTCAATACAGGGGGTCCACTGAAGCTTTCTTT
- | TRBJ2-4 | - | TRBV6-1 | CASSEAGAKNIQYF | TGTGCCAGCAGTGAAGCGGGAGCCAAAAACATTCAGTACTTC
- | TRBJ2-1 | - | TRBV4-2 | CASSQAPLAGVRNEQFF | TGTGCCAGCAGCCAAGCCCCCCTAGCAGGAGTCAGGAATGAGCAGTTCTTC
- | TRBJ1-2 | - | TRBV4-1 | CASSQDGIGGYTF | TGCGCCAGCAGCCAAGATGGGATAGGCGGCTACACCTTC
- | TRBJ2-1 | TRBD2 | TRBV7-9 | CASSVGLAGVSYNEQFF | TGTGCCAGCAGCGTGGGACTAGCGGGAGTGTCCTACAATGAGCAGTTCTTC
- | TRBJ2-7 | TRBD1 | TRBV18 | CASSPGTGGSYEQYF | TGTGCCAGCTCACCGGGTACAGGGGGTTCCTACGAGCAGTACTTC
- | TRBJ2-3 | - | TRBV5-6 | CASSLGGGSTDTQYF | TGTGCCAGCAGCTTGGGTGGGGGTAGCACAGATACGCAGTATTTT
- | TRBJ2-7 | TRBD2 | TRBV10-3 | CAIRGDPSGEQYF | TGTGCCATCAGGGGGGATCCTAGCGGCGAGCAGTACTTC
- | TRBJ2-1 | TRBD2 | TRBV2 | CASSEIWAGTSGYNEQFF | TGTGCCAGCAGTGAAATTTGGGCCGGGACTAGCGGGTACAATGAGCAGTTCTTC
few | TRBJ1-5 | TRBD1 | TRBV2 | CASSSTGDSNQPQHF | TGTGCCAGCAGTTCGACAGGGGATAGCAATCAGCCCCAGCATTTT
- | TRBJ2-2 | - | TRBV5-1 | CASSPGIGRTGELFF | TGCGCCAGCAGTCCTGGGATCGGTAGGACCGGGGAGCTGTTTTTT
- | TRBJ2-6 | - | TRBV7-9 | CASSERVSGANVLTF | TGTGCCAGCAGCGAAAGGGTCTCTGGGGCCAACGTCCTGACTTTC
- | TRBJ2-7 | - | TRBV29-1 | CSDQGGSYEQYF | TGCAGCGATCAGGGGGGATCCTACGAGCAGTACTTC
- | TRBJ2-3 | TRBD2 | TRBV7-3 | CATSPLAGSSDTQYF | TGTGCCACCTCGCCGCTAGCGGGAAGCTCAGATACGCAGTATTTT
- | TRBJ1-1 | - | TRBV11-2 | CASSFQMNTEAFF | TGTGCCAGCAGCTTCCAGATGAACACTGAAGCTTTCTTT
- | TRBJ1-1 | TRBD1 | TRBV7-9 | CASSQGQSEAFF | TGTGCCAGCAGCCAGGGACAGTCTGAAGCTTTCTTT
once | TRBJ2-6 | TRBD2 | TRBV7-2 | CASSWGLAGVGGANVLTF | TGTGCCAGCAGCTGGGGACTAGCGGGAGTTGGTGGGGCCAACGTCCTGACTTTC
- | TRBJ1-4 | - | TRBV15 | CATSRDHGAGTNEKLFF | TGTGCCACCAGCAGAGATCATGGGGCTGGAACTAATGAAAAACTGTTTTTT
once | TRBJ2-5 | - | TRBV7-6 | CASSSSGGRQTQYF | TGTGCCAGCAGCTCCTCCGGAGGGAGGCAGACCCAGTACTTC
- | TRBJ1-2 | - | TRBV10-3 | CAISNRTANSYYGYTF | TGTGCCATCAGTAACCGGACAGCCAATAGTTATTATGGCTACACCTTC
once | TRBJ2-1 | - | TRBV30 | CAWSGVDEQFF | TGTGCCTGGAGCGGAGTGGATGAGCAGTTCTTC
- | TRBJ1-6 | - | TRBV10-3 | CAISEGAAGDSPLHF | TGTGCCATCAGTGAGGGGGCGGCCGGGGATTCACCCCTCCACTTT